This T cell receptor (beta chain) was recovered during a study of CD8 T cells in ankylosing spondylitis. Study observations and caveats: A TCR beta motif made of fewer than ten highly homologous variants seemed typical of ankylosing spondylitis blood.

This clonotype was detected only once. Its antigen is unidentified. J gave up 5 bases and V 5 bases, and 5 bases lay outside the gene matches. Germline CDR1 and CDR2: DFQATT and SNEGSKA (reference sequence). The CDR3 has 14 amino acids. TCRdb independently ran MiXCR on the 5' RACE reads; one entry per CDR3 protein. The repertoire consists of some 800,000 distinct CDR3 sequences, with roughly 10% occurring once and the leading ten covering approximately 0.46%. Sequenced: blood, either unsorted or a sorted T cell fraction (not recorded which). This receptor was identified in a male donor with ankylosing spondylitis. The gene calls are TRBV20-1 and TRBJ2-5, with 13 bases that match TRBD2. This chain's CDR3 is CSAATSGGTETQYF. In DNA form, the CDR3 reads TGCAGTGCTGCGACTAGCGGGGGGACGGAGACCCAGTACTTC.